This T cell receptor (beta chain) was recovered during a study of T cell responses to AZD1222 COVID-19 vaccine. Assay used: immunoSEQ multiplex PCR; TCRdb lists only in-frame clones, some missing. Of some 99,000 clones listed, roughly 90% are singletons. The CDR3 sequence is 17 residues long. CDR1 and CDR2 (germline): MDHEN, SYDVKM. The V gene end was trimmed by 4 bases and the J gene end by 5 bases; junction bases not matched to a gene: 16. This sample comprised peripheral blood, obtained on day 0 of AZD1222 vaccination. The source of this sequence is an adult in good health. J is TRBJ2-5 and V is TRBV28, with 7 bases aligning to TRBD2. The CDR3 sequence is CASSSPPSGTPRETQYF. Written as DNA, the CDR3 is TGTGCCAGCAGTTCCCCCCCAAGCGGGACCCCCCGGGAGACCCAGTACTTC.